This TCR beta chain was obtained from a study of blood T cell repertoires in COVID-19. Study-wide context: Sites across the United States, Italy and Spain contributed samples from acute and convalescent COVID-19.

This clone was detected once. Each participant's cohort was designated according to participant-reported clinical history. What the recovered Cohort 3 donors had was two negative PCRs, clearance, or symptom resolution. As processed by the authors: Scientists estimated how many nucleated cells there were by amplifying reference gene primers. The method was immunoSEQ multiplex PCR; TCRdb's version includes in-frame clones alone and lacks a portion of them. V and J calls and clone size are given by that table; D and trimming were obtained from the DNA. The profile shows a few hundred thousand clones, around nine tenths of them singletons. This CDR3 has 12 amino acids. V lost 3 bases and J 4 bases, leaving 7 bases between the germline ends. Germline V gives CDR1 GTSNPN, CDR2 SVGIG (reference sequence).

Sequenced material: PBMCs or T cells enriched from blood (not recorded which). The sequence derives from a woman aged 40 to 50 who had recovered from COVID-19. The V and J genes are TRBV30 and TRBJ1-3; a weak D match, TRBD1 (6 bases). As DNA, the CDR3 is TGTGCCTGGAGGGGGGCCGGAAACACCATATATTTT. Amino acid sequence: CAWRGAGNTIYF.